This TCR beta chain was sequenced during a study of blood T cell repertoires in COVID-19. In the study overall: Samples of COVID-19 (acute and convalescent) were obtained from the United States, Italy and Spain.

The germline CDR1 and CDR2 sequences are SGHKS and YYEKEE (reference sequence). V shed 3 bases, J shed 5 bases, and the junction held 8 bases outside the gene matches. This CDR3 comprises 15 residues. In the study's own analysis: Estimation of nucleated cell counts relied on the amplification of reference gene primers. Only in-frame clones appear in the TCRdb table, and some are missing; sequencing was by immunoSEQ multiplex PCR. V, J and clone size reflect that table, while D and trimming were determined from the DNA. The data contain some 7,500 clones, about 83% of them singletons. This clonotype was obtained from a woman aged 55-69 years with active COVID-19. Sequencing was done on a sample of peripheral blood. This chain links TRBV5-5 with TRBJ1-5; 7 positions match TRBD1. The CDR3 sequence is CASSYKTGTHQPQHF. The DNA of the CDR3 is TGTGCCAGCAGCTACAAGACAGGGACTCATCAGCCCCAGCATTTT.